The rows below give T cell receptor beta chains drawn from one sample of a study of cytomegalovirus exposure and HLA in healthy donors. This table comes from immunoSEQ multiplex PCR, and its TCRdb copy is limited to in-frame clones, with some not included. Here the sample spans roughly 120,000 clones, over 75% being singletons. The sequenced sample consisted of PBMCs. All receptors come from a woman aged 18 to 35 in good health and CMV-seronegative. Both conserved end residues are part of each CDR3. D genes are given only for firm matches. Expanded clones are given a class, and other clones once, few, many or no size at all.

J gene: TRBJ2-6
clone size: NA
V gene: TRBV27
D gene: NA
CDR3 protein: CASRANSYRYRANGLTF
CDR3 DNA: TGTGCCAGCAGGGCAAATTCTTACAGGTACCGGGCCAACGGCCTGACTTTC

J gene: TRBJ1-1
clone size: NA
V gene: TRBV2
D gene: NA
CDR3 protein: CASSRDFFDAFF
CDR3 DNA: TGTGCCAGCAGTAGGGACTTTTTTGATGCTTTCTTT

J gene: TRBJ1-6
clone size: NA
V gene: TRBV9
D gene: TRBD1
CDR3 protein: CASSVGAAGGSPLHF
CDR3 DNA: TGTGCCAGCAGCGTCGGAGCGGCAGGGGGTTCACCCCTCCACTTT

J gene: TRBJ2-2
clone size: NA
V gene: TRBV15
D gene: TRBD1
CDR3 protein: CATSRTGGVTGELFF
CDR3 DNA: TGTGCCACCAGCAGGACAGGGGGCGTCACCGGGGAGCTGTTTTTT

J gene: TRBJ2-7
clone size: few
V gene: TRBV11-2
D gene: TRBD2
CDR3 protein: CASSLVGGGLSYEQYF
CDR3 DNA: TGTGCCAGCAGCTTAGTAGGCGGGGGGCTCTCCTACGAGCAGTACTTC

J gene: TRBJ1-4
clone size: NA
V gene: TRBV15
D gene: NA
CDR3 protein: CATSGGGDNEKLFF
CDR3 DNA: TGTGCCACCAGCGGTGGAGGTGATAATGAAAAACTGTTTTTT

J gene: TRBJ2-1
clone size: NA
V gene: TRBV5-1
D gene: NA
CDR3 protein: CASSLAPQEQFF
CDR3 DNA: TGCGCCAGCAGCTTGGCCCCCCAAGAGCAGTTCTTC

J gene: TRBJ1-5
clone size: NA
V gene: TRBV19
D gene: NA
CDR3 protein: CATTQQSSNNQPQHF
CDR3 DNA: TGTGCCACAACCCAACAGAGTAGTAACAATCAGCCCCAGCATTTT

J gene: TRBJ2-1
clone size: once
V gene: TRBV11-3
D gene: TRBD1
CDR3 protein: CASSLDRIVDEQFF
CDR3 DNA: TGTGCCAGCAGCTTGGACAGGATTGTAGATGAGCAGTTCTTC

J gene: TRBJ1-5
clone size: NA
V gene: TRBV18
D gene: NA
CDR3 protein: CASSPREEQPQHF
CDR3 DNA: TGTGCCAGCTCACCGCGGGAAGAGCAGCCCCAGCATTTT

J gene: TRBJ1-2
clone size: NA
V gene: TRBV2
D gene: NA
CDR3 protein: CASSDETGVPDGYTF
CDR3 DNA: TGTGCCAGCAGTGACGAGACGGGGGTTCCGGATGGCTACACCTTC

J gene: TRBJ1-1
clone size: NA
V gene: TRBV7-2
D gene: TRBD1
CDR3 protein: CASSLGQANTEAFF
CDR3 DNA: TGTGCCAGCAGCCTCGGACAGGCGAACACTGAAGCTTTCTTT

J gene: TRBJ2-7
clone size: NA
V gene: TRBV9
D gene: TRBD2
CDR3 protein: CASSVGASGRAYLTYEQYF
CDR3 DNA: TGTGCCAGCAGCGTAGGGGCTAGCGGGAGGGCTTACCTTACCTACGAGCAGTACTTC

J gene: TRBJ1-4
clone size: NA
V gene: TRBV5-4
D gene: NA
CDR3 protein: CASSPGHPTNEKLFF
CDR3 DNA: TGTGCCAGCAGCCCGGGACATCCAACTAATGAAAAACTGTTTTTT

J gene: TRBJ1-6
clone size: few
V gene: TRBV18
D gene: NA
CDR3 protein: CASSPIGVAYNSPLHF
CDR3 DNA: TGTGCCAGCTCACCGATCGGGGTTGCCTATAATTCACCCCTCCACTTT

J gene: TRBJ1-3
clone size: NA
V gene: TRBV9
D gene: NA
CDR3 protein: CASSVLSAGPGNTIYF
CDR3 DNA: TGTGCCAGCAGCGTGCTTAGCGCGGGGCCTGGAAACACCATATATTTT

J gene: TRBJ2-5
clone size: NA
V gene: TRBV2
D gene: TRBD1
CDR3 protein: CASSEEGTAQETQYF
CDR3 DNA: TGTGCCAGCAGTGAAGAGGGGACAGCCCAAGAGACCCAGTACTTC

J gene: TRBJ1-5
clone size: NA
V gene: TRBV6-5
D gene: NA
CDR3 protein: CASSYLEGRNQPQHF
CDR3 DNA: TGTGCCAGCAGTTACCTTGAGGGTCGGAATCAGCCCCAGCATTTT

J gene: TRBJ2-7
clone size: few
V gene: TRBV27
D gene: TRBD1
CDR3 protein: CASRGTGGTTKQYF
CDR3 DNA: TGTGCCAGCAGGGGGACAGGGGGAACTACGAAGCAGTACTTC